A selection of T cell receptor beta chains follows, all from one sample in a study of Graves' ophthalmopathy and Graves' hyperthyroidism. Via MiXCR, TCRdb re-called the multiplex PCR reads, giving one row per CDR3 protein. The sample lists about 210,000 distinct CDR3 sequences; about 32% were seen once. Sequencing input: peripheral blood. These receptors were obtained from a man aged 50 to 60 with Graves' ophthalmopathy. CDR3s include the opening cysteine and the closing phenylalanine or tryptophan. A D gene is named only where the DNA matches it firmly. Not all rows give a size; the values are once, few, many and, for expanded clones, a class.

d_call j_call v_call clone_size cdr3_aa cdr3_nt
. TRBJ1-5 TRBV6-5 . CASSYPFGNSNQPQHF TGTGCCAGCAGTTATCCGTTCGGGAATAGCAATCAGCCCCAGCATTTT
. TRBJ1-2 TRBV14 many CASSPSGAYGYTF TGTGCCAGCAGCCCGTCAGGGGCCTATGGCTACACCTTC
. TRBJ2-2 TRBV7-3 many CASSIEADTGELFF TGTGCCAGCAGCATTGAAGCGGACACCGGGGAGCTGTTTTTT
TRBD2 TRBJ2-2 TRBV2 . CASSVGGRVTGELFF TGTGCCAGCAGTGTTGGCGGGAGAGTTACCGGGGAGCTGTTTTTT
. TRBJ1-1 TRBV6-1 many CASSESFRSEAFF TGTGCCAGCAGTGAAAGTTTCAGGAGTGAAGCTTTCTTT
. TRBJ1-1 TRBV27 many CATMRTVEDTEAFF TGTGCCACCATGAGGACAGTTGAAGACACTGAAGCTTTCTTT
. TRBJ1-5 TRBV27 . CASSLGSGFNQPQHF TGTGCCAGCAGTTTAGGATCGGGGTTCAATCAGCCCCAGCATTTT
. TRBJ2-7 TRBV28 . CASTQGLAYEQYF TGTGCCAGCACCCAGGGCCTCGCCTACGAGCAGTACTTC
. TRBJ1-1 TRBV6-5 . CASSYSPWSEAFF TGTGCCAGCAGTTACTCTCCGTGGTCTGAAGCTTTCTTT
TRBD2 TRBJ2-5 TRBV19 . CASSIRLKPGLPDSFRYF TGTGCCAGTAGTATAAGATTAAAACCGGGACTACCAGACTCATTTCGGTACTTC
. TRBJ2-5 TRBV5-1 many CASSLNPSRETQYF TGCGCCAGCAGCTTGAATCCCTCGAGAGAGACCCAGTACTTC
. TRBJ2-5 TRBV12-3/TRBV12-4 many CASSFLSISETQYF TGTGCCAGCAGTTTTCTTTCTATATCAGAGACCCAGTACTTC
TRBD1 TRBJ1-5 TRBV11-2 many CASSVAGTGVNQPQHF TGTGCCAGCAGCGTAGCCGGAACAGGGGTCAATCAGCCCCAGCATTTT
. TRBJ1-2 TRBV29-1 many CSVVSGYGYTF TGCAGCGTTGTTTCGGGTTATGGCTACACCTTC
. TRBJ2-7 TRBV12-3/TRBV12-4 . CASSMFGPDSYEQYF TGTGCCAGCAGTATGTTCGGACCCGACTCCTACGAGCAGTACTTC
. TRBJ1-2 TRBV6-1 . CASTPSVGRAWGYGYTF TGTGCCAGCACCCCCTCGGTGGGCAGGGCGTGGGGCTATGGCTACACCTTC
. TRBJ1-2 TRBV6-5 . CASSYQQANYGYTF TGTGCCAGCAGTTACCAACAGGCTAACTATGGCTACACCTTC
. TRBJ2-7 TRBV7-9 many CASREDYEQYF TGTGCCAGCAGAGAGGATTACGAGCAGTACTTC
TRBD1 TRBJ1-1 TRBV2 . CASSEDRVGTEAFF TGTGCCAGCAGTGAGGACAGGGTAGGGACTGAAGCTTTCTTT
TRBD1 TRBJ1-2 TRBV28 many CASSTSRGPAYDYTF TGTGCCAGCAGTACGTCCAGGGGGCCTGCCTACGACTACACCTTC
. TRBJ1-3 TRBV18 . CASSPLVVSGNTIYF TGTGCCAGCTCCCCCCTCGTCGTCTCTGGAAACACCATATATTTT
. TRBJ1-2 TRBV6-2/TRBV6-3 . CASSYSILNGPEANYGYTF TGTGCCAGCAGTTACTCCATATTGAACGGTCCAGAAGCTAACTATGGCTACACCTTC
TRBD2 TRBJ2-2 TRBV5-6 many CASSREGTPSDGELFF TGTGCCAGCAGCCGGGAGGGGACTCCCTCCGACGGGGAGCTGTTTTTT
. TRBJ1-5 TRBV15 many CATSRETPLRGLNQPQHF TGTGCCACCAGCAGAGAGACGCCCCTCCGGGGACTTAATCAGCCCCAGCATTTT
TRBD1 TRBJ2-5 TRBV6-2/TRBV6-3 few CASSDGTAGETQYF TGTGCCAGCAGTGACGGGACAGCAGGAGAGACCCAGTACTTC
. TRBJ2-7 TRBV12-3/TRBV12-4 many CASRPTTAYEQYF TGTGCCAGCAGGCCAACAACCGCCTACGAGCAGTACTTC
. TRBJ2-2 TRBV15 once CATHDTDTGELFF TGTGCCACCCATGACACCGACACCGGGGAGCTGTTTTTT
. TRBJ1-2 TRBV4-1 many CASSQEARAVLYGYTF TGCGCCAGCAGCCAAGAAGCTCGAGCAGTTCTCTATGGCTACACCTTC